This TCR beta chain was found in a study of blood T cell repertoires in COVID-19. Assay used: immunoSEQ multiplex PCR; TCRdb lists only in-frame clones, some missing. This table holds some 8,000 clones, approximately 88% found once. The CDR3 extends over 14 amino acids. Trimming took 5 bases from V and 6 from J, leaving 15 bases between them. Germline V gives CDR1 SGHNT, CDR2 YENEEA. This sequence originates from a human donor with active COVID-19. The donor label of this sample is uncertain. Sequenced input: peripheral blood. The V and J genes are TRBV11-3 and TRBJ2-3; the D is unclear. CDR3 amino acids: CASSRTGARDTQYF. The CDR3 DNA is TGTGCCAGCAGCCGCACCGGAGCCCGGGATACGCAGTATTTT. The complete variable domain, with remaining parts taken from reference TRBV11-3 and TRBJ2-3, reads EAGVVQSPRYKIIEKKQPVAFWCNPISGHNTLYWYLQNLGQGPELLIRYENEEAVDDSQLPKDRFSAERLKGVDSTLKIQPAELGDSAVYLCASSRTGARDTQYFGPGTRLTVL.